These 22 T cell receptor beta chains came from one sample sequenced in a study of blood T cells in healthy people across ages. Next came a second PCR, run for 7 to 11 cycles, which used a sample-barcoded 5' primer along with a J-beta primer mix. One entry per CDR3 protein, called by TCRdb with MiXCR from the 5' RACE reads. The sample holds 800,000 or so distinct CDR3 sequences, roughly 25% seen once. The sample also formed part of further work on T cells of mothers and their children.

Sequenced material: blood. The source of these receptors is a boy younger than 18 in good health.

In this sample, this clonotype turned up a few times. The rearrangement joins TRBV27 to TRBJ2-1; the D gene is possibly TRBD1 (5 bases). V gave up 2 bases and J gave up 8 bases, with 10 bases separating them. The CDR3 covers 13 residues. CDR1 is MNHEY and CDR2 is SMNVEV in the germline V gene (reference sequence). The CDR3 DNA reads as TGTGCCAGCAGTTTAGTACAGGCCCATGAGCAGTTCTTC. Translating gives CASSLVQAHEQFF.

This chain joins TRBV9 and TRBJ2-6; 7 bases are shared with TRBD2. The CDR3 consists of 19 residues. After removal of 0 bases from V and 0 bases from J, the junction contained 9 bases not matched to a gene. Germline V gives CDR1 SGDLS, CDR2 YYNGEE. The CDR3: CASSVDPGGTVSGANVLTF. DNA for the CDR3: TGTGCCAGCAGCGTAGATCCGGGGGGTACAGTCTCTGGGGCCAACGTCCTGACTTTC.

A single count supports this clonotype. The chain employs TRBV7-9 and TRBJ2-5; maybe TRBD2 (5 bases). Gene TRBJ2-7 matches the end of the DNA better, so the J call may be wrong. This CDR3 has 17 amino acids. Germline V gene data show CDR1 as SEHNR and CDR2 as FQNEAQ (reference sequence). CDR3 sequence reads: CASSFLRSQEDSYEQYF. CDR3 sequence (DNA): TGTGCCAGCAGCTTTCTACGGAGCCAGGAGGACTCCTACGAGCAGTACTTC.

The V call is TRBV29-1, the J call TRBJ2-1, with 7 bases that match TRBD2. The CDR3 has 16 amino acids. With 2 bases clipped from V and 3 bases from J, the junction kept 10 bases outside the gene matches. CDR1 and CDR2 from the germline V gene are SQVTM and ANQGSEA. The CDR3 nucleotides read TGCAGCGTTGAAAGCCCTACTAGCGCACACTACAATGAGCAGTTCTTC. Translating it yields CSVESPTSAHYNEQFF.

The chain employs TRBV18 and TRBJ1-5, with D possibly matching TRBD1 (5 bases). Germline assignment: CDR1 KGHSH and CDR2 LQKENI. The CDR3 length is 13 residues. Trimming removed 5 bases from V and 3 bases from J, with 8 bases in between. CDR3 sequence reads: CASSGGLNQPQHF. The CDR3 DNA reads as TGTGCCAGCTCAGGGGGACTCAATCAGCCCCAGCATTTT.

The table lists this clonotype with a few counts. The genes are TRBV20-1 and TRBJ2-5; D not certain. The assigned J gene may be wrong: the sequence end matches TRBJ2-7 better. Per the germline V gene, CDR1 is DFQATT and CDR2 is SNEGSKA (reference sequence). The CDR3 is 13 residues long. The CDR3 sequence: CSARDDRSYEQYF. The DNA for the CDR3 is TGCAGTGCTAGAGACGATAGAAGCTACGAGCAGTACTTC.

The rearrangement uses TRBV28 and TRBJ1-2; D ambiguous. The CDR3 contains 15 residues. The germline V gene has CDR1 MDHEN and CDR2 SYDVKM. The V gene lost 6 bases and the J gene lost 2 bases, with 16 bases spanning the gap. The CDR3 protein is CASSSVDIKNYGYTF. CDR3 nucleotide sequence: TGTGCCAGCAGCTCCGTCGACATTAAGAACTATGGCTACACCTTC.

The genes are TRBV30 and TRBJ1-5; D gene ambiguous. This CDR3 comprises 13 residues. Deletions cut 5 bases from V and 1 base from J, with 9 bases between. CDR1 is GTSNPN, CDR2 SVGIG, per germline (reference sequence). CDR3 sequence reads: CAWCPESNQPQHF. CDR3 nucleotides: TGTGCCTGGTGTCCTGAAAGCAATCAGCCCCAGCATTTT.

CDR3 nucleotides: TGTGCCAGCAGCCAAGGGGCGGCCAAAAACATTCAGTACTTC. Translated: CASSQGAAKNIQYF. The chain recombines TRBV4-2 with TRBJ2-4; D is uncertain. The V end was cut by 1 base, the J end by 1 base, with 5 bases between. The CDR3 is made up of 14 amino acids. From germline, CDR1 is LGHNA and CDR2 YNFKEQ.

This clonotype has more than one count but fewer than ten. This chain connects TRBV20-1 to TRBJ1-6, with a possible D match to TRBD1 (6 bases). The germline V and J ends were trimmed by 1 base and 7 bases, with 17 bases remaining between them. The CDR3 totals 16 residues. CDR1 and CDR2 from the germline V gene are DFQATT and SNEGSKA (reference sequence). The CDR3 bases are TGCAGTGCTAGAGCGAGGCGGGGGCGCGAGAATTCACCCCTCCACTTT. Encoded protein: CSARARRGRENSPLHF.

This clonotype was detected only once. The V and J genes are TRBV7-9 and TRBJ2-7; D is unresolved. V lost 7 bases, J lost 5 bases, and 12 bases lay in between. CDR3 length: 12 residues. Germline loops: CDR1 SEHNR, CDR2 FQNEAQ (reference sequence). CDR3 DNA sequence: TGTGCCAGCACCAATCATCCGGACGAGCAGTACTTC. Residues: CASTNHPDEQYF. The whole variable domain, filled in from reference TRBV7-9 and TRBJ2-7, reads DTGVSQNPRHKITKRGQNVTFRCDPISEHNRLYWYRQTLGQGPEFLTYFQNEAQLEKSRLLSDRFSAERPKGSFSTLEIQRTEQGDSAMYLCASTNHPDEQYFGPGTRLTVT.

This clonotype was observed a handful of times. The chain employs TRBV27 and TRBJ2-5, with a tentative D call TRBD2 (6 bases). The assigned J gene may be wrong: the sequence end matches TRBJ2-1 better. This CDR3 is 15 amino acids long. The germline CDR1 and CDR2 sequences are MNHEY and SMNVEV (reference sequence). CDR3 coding DNA: TGTGCCAGCAGTTCACCGGGACTCCTAATGTGGGGTCAGTTCTTC. The encoded protein is CASSSPGLLMWGQFF.

This clonotype was counted only a few times. The chain uses TRBV4-3 and TRBJ2-1; 7 bases are a match to TRBD2. Unmatched junction bases numbered 8, after V lost 1 base and J lost 5 bases. This CDR3 is built from 16 residues. Germline V gene sequence: CDR1 LGHNA, CDR2 YSLEER. CDR3 nucleotides: TGCGCCAGCAGCCAAGGGGGCGGGAGTTACGACAATGAGCAGTTCTTC. As protein: CASSQGGGSYDNEQFF.

The CDR3 loop reads CASSFSTWNEQFF. The CDR3 DNA sequence: TGCGCCAGCAGCTTTTCTACTTGGAATGAGCAGTTCTTC. The V call is TRBV5-1, the J call TRBJ2-1; D ambiguous. Germline loops: CDR1 SGHRS, CDR2 YFSETQ. The CDR3 is made up of 13 amino acids. V dropped 2 bases and J dropped 7 bases, with 10 bases sitting between them.

The J gene is TRBJ1-1, the V gene TRBV6-5; TRBD1 aligns across 10 bases. The CDR3 consists of 15 residues. Unmatched junction bases numbered 7, after V lost 5 bases and J lost 4 bases. The germline V gene encodes CDR1 MNHEY and CDR2 SVGAGI. The CDR3 loop reads CASSPDRGRVTEAFF. CDR3 sequence (DNA): TGTGCCAGCAGTCCGGACAGGGGGAGGGTCACTGAAGCTTTCTTT.

The CDR3 is CASSSGQGAVQPQHF. The CDR3 DNA sequence: TGTGCCAGCAGTTCGGGACAGGGGGCGGTTCAGCCCCAGCATTTT. The chain carries TRBV12-3 or TRBV12-4 and TRBJ1-5, with TRBD1 matching over 12 bases. This CDR3 spans 15 amino acids. The J segment lost 6 bases and the V segment lost 4 bases, leaving 4 bases of the junction unmatched.

This clonotype was observed a few times. The chain carries TRBV27 and TRBJ2-5; 14 bases line up with TRBD2. CDR1 is MNHEY and CDR2 is SMNVEV in the germline V gene (reference sequence). There are 18 residues in the CDR3. J was trimmed by 5 bases and V by 4 bases; bases with no gene match: 12. The CDR3 DNA reads as TGTGCCAGCAGTTCGAGACTAGCGGGAGGGCCAGTAAGTGAGACCCAGTACTTC. Amino acids: CASSSRLAGGPVSETQYF.

This clonotype occurred a few times. One end of the junction varies from germline; a read error may be responsible. V and J are TRBV5-1 and TRBJ2-1, with D possibly TRBD2 on 6 matching bases. There are 16 residues in the CDR3. CDR1 is SGHRS and CDR2 is YFSETQ in the germline V gene. As DNA, the CDR3 is TGTGCCAGCAGCTTAGTTGGACTAAGTTCCTACAATGAGCAGTTCTTC. The encoded protein is CASSLVGLSSYNEQFF.

This chain connects TRBV7-9 to TRBJ2-5, with 9 bases lining up with TRBD1. Matching the DNA end better, TRBJ2-7 makes the J call doubtful. Germline V gene sequence: CDR1 SEHNR, CDR2 FQNEAQ (reference sequence). The CDR3 is made up of 16 amino acids. The CDR3 sequence is CASSPVSGQGPYEQYF. The CDR3 DNA reads as TGTGCCAGCAGCCCCGTCTCCGGACAGGGGCCCTACGAGCAGTACTTC.

The chain carries TRBV6-1 and TRBJ2-1; 7 bases align to TRBD1. The CDR3 contains 13 residues. Germline CDR1 MNHNS, CDR2 SASEGT. V trimming: 2 bases; J trimming: 9 bases; junction bases outside the gene matches: 4. CDR3 sequence reads: CASSETGAGEQFF. As DNA, the CDR3 is TGTGCCAGCAGTGAAACAGGGGCCGGTGAGCAGTTCTTC.

This clonotype was observed a few times. V gene TRBV27 combines with J gene TRBJ2-2; D is uncertain. This CDR3 comprises 12 residues. Trimming stripped 4 bases from V and 6 bases from J, with 6 bases between. The germline V gene encodes CDR1 MNHEY and CDR2 SMNVEV (reference sequence). CDR3 loop: CASSSMAGELFF. The DNA for the CDR3 is TGTGCCAGCAGTTCCATGGCCGGGGAGCTGTTTTTT.

The rearrangement links TRBV5-1 to TRBJ2-7, with 7 bases fitting TRBD2. The CDR3 totals 16 residues. Germline V gene data show CDR1 as SGHRS and CDR2 as YFSETQ. V lost 1 base, J lost 1 base, and 8 bases stayed unmatched. For the CDR3, the DNA is TGCGCCAGCAGCTTGCCCGGGGCTAGCGGATCCTACGAGCAGTACTTC. Its translation: CASSLPGASGSYEQYF.